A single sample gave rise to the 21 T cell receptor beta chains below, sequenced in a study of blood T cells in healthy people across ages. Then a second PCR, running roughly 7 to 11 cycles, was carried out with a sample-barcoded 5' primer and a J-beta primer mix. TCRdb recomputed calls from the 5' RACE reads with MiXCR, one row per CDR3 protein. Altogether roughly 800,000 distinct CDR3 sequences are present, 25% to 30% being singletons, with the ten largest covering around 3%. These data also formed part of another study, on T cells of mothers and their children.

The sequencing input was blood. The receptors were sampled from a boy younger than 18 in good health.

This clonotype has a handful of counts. The CDR3 sequence is CASQTGTAQETQYF. The DNA for the CDR3 is TGTGCCAGCCAAACGGGGACAGCTCAAGAGACCCAGTACTTC. V gene TRBV6-6 combines with J gene TRBJ2-5; 7 bases match TRBD1. This CDR3 spans 14 amino acids. V shed 8 bases, J shed 2 bases, and the junction held 8 bases outside the gene matches. Germline V gene sequence: CDR1 MNHNY, CDR2 SVGAGI (reference sequence).

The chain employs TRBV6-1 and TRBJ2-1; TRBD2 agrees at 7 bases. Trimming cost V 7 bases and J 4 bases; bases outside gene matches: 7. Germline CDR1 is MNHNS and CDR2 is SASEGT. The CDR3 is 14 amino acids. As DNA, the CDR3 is TGTGCCAGCAAGGAAGGGAGGGAGTACAATGAGCAGTTCTTC. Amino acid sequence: CASKEGREYNEQFF.

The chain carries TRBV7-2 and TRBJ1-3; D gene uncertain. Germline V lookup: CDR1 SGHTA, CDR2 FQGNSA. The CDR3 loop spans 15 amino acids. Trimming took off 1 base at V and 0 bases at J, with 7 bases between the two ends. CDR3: CASSLGGVSGNTIYF. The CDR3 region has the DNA TGTGCCAGCAGCTTAGGCGGGGTCTCTGGAAACACCATATATTTT.

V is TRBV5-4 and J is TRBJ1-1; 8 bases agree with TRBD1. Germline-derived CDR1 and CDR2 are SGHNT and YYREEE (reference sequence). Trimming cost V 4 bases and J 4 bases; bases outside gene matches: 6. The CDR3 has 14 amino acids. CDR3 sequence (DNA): TGTGCCAGCAGCCCCACAGGGGGAAGCACTGAAGCTTTCTTT. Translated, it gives CASSPTGGSTEAFF.

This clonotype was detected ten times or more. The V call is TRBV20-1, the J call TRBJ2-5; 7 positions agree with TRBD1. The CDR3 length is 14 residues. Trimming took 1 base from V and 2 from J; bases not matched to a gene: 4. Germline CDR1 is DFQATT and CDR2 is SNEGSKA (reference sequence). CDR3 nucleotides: TGCAGTGCTAGAGCCGGGACAGAACAAGAGACCCAGTACTTC. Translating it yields CSARAGTEQETQYF.

The CDR3 loop reads CASSWTGLGEQYF. The CDR3 nucleotides read TGTGCCAGCAGTTGGACGGGGCTGGGCGAGCAGTACTTC. The chain couples TRBV12-3 or TRBV12-4 to TRBJ2-5; D is perhaps TRBD1 or TRBD2 (5 bases each). The end of the DNA fits TRBJ2-7 better, so the J call may be wrong. This CDR3 contains 13 residues.

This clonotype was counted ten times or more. CDR3 amino acids: CASSPRDQETQYF. CDR3 in DNA: TGTGCCAGCTCACCAAGGGACCAAGAGACCCAGTACTTC. J is TRBJ2-5 and V is TRBV18; D is ambiguous. The germline V gene has CDR1 KGHSH and CDR2 LQKENI. Trimming took 2 bases from V and 0 from J, leaving 4 bases between them. The CDR3 loop spans 13 amino acids.

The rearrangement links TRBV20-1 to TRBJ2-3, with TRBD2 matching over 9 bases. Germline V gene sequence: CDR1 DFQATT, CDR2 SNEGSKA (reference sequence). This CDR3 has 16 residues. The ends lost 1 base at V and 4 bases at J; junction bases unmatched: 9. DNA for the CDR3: TGCAGTGCTAGAGTCTGGGGGCGGGGGGGCTCAGATACGCAGTATTTT. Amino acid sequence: CSARVWGRGGSDTQYF.

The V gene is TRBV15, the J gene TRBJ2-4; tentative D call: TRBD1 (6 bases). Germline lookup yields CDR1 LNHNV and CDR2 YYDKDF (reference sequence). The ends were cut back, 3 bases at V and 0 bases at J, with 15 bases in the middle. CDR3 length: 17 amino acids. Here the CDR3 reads CATSSDAGAGAKNIQYF. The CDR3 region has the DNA TGTGCCACCAGCAGTGATGCAGGGGCTGGAGCCAAAAACATTCAGTACTTC.

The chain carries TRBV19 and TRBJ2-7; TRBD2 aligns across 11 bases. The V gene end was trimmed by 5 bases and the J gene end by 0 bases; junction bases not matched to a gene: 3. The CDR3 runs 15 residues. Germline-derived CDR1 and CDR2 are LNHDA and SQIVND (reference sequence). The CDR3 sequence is CASSDTSGSSYEQYF. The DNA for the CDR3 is TGTGCCAGTAGTGACACTAGCGGGAGCTCCTACGAGCAGTACTTC.

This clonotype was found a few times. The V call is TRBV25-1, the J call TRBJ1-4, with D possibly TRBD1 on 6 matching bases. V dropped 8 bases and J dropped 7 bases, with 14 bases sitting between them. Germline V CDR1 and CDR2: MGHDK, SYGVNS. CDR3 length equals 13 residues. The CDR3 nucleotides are TGTGCCAGCGGTCGGGGGGCGAGTGAAAAACTGTTTTTT. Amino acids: CASGRGASEKLFF.

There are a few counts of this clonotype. CDR3 loop: CASSERQGPTGGYTF. The CDR3 coding sequence is TGTGCCAGCAGTGAGCGACAGGGGCCGACGGGCGGCTACACCTTC. The chain employs TRBV6-1 and TRBJ1-2, with 8 bases identical to TRBD1. The V and J ends lost 3 bases and 8 bases, in that order; junction bases with no gene match: 11. The CDR3 contains 15 residues. The germline V gene encodes CDR1 MNHNS and CDR2 SASEGT.

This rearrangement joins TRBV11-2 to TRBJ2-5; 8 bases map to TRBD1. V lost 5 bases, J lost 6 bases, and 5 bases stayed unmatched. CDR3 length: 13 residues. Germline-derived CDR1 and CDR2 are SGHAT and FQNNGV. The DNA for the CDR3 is TGTGCCAGCAGCAACACAGGGGGGAAGACCCAGTACTTC. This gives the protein CASSNTGGKTQYF.

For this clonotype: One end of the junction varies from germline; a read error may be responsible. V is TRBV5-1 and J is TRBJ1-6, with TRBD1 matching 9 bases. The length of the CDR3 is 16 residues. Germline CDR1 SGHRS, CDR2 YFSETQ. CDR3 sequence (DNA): TGCGCCAGCAGCTTGCGGGGGGACAGGGCCAATTCGCCCCTCCACTTT. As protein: CASSLRGDRANSPLHF.

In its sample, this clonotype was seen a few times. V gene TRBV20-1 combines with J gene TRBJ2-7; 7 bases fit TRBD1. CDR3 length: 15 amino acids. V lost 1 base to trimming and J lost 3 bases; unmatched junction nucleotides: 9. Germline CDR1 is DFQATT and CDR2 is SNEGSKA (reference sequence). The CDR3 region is CSARGRTGGGYEQYF. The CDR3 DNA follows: TGCAGTGCTAGAGGAAGGACAGGAGGTGGCTACGAGCAGTACTTC.

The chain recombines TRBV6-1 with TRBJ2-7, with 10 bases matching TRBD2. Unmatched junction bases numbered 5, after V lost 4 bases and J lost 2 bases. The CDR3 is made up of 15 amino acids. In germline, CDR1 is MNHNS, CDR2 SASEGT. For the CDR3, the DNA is TGTGCCAGCAGTGGGACTAGCGGCCTCCCCTACGAGCAGTACTTC. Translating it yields CASSGTSGLPYEQYF.

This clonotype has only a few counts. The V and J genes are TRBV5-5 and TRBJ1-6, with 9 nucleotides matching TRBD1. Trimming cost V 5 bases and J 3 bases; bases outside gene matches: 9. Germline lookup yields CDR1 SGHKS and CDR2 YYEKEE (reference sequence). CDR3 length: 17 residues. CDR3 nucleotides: TGTGCCAGCAGGCCAACCGGGACAGGGCTCTATAATTCACCCCTCCACTTT. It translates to CASRPTGTGLYNSPLHF.

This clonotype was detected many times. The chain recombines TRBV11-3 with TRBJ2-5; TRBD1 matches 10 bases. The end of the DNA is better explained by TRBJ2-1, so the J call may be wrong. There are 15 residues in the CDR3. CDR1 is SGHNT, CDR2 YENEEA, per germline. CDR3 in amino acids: CASIPRTGGEWEQFF. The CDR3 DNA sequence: TGTGCCAGCATCCCAAGGACAGGGGGGGAATGGGAGCAGTTCTTC.

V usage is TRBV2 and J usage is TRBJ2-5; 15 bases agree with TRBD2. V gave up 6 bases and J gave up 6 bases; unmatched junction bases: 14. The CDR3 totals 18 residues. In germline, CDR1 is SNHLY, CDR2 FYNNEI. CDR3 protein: CASRGGLAGGLLQKTQYF. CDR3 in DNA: TGTGCCAGCAGAGGGGGACTAGCGGGGGGCCTACTCCAGAAGACCCAGTACTTC.

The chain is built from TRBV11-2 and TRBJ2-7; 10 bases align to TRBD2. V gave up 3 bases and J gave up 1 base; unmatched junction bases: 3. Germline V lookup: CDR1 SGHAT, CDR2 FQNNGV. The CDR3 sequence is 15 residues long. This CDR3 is CASSFLAGVSYEQYF. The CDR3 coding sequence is TGTGCCAGCAGCTTTCTAGCGGGGGTGTCCTACGAGCAGTACTTC. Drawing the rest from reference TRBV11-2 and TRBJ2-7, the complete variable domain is EAGVAQSPRYKIIEKRQSVAFWCNPISGHATLYWYQQILGQGPKLLIQFQNNGVVDDSQLPKDRFSAERLKGVDSTLKIQPAKLEDSAVYLCASSFLAGVSYEQYFGPGTRLTVT.

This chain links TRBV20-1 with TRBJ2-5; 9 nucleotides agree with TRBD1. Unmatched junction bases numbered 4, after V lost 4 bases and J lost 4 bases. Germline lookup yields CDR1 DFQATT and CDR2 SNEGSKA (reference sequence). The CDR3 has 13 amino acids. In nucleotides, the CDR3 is TGCAGTGCTAAGGGACAGGGTGGAGAGACCCAGTACTTC. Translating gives CSAKGQGGETQYF.